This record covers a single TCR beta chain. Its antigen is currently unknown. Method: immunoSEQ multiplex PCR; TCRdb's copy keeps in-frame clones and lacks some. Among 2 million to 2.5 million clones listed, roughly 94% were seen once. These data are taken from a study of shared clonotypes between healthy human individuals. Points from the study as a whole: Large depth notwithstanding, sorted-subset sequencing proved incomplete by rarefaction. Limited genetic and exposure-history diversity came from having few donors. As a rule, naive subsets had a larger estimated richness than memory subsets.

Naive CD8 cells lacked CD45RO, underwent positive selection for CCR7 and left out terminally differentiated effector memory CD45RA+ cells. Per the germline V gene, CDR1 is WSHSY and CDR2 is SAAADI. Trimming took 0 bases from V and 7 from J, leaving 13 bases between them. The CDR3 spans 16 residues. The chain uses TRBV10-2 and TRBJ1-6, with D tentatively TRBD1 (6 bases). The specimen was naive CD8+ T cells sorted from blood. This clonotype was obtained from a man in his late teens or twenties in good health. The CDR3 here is CASSESNWGANSPLHF. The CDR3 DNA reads TGCGCCAGCAGTGAGTCGAATTGGGGGGCAAATTCACCCCTCCACTTT.